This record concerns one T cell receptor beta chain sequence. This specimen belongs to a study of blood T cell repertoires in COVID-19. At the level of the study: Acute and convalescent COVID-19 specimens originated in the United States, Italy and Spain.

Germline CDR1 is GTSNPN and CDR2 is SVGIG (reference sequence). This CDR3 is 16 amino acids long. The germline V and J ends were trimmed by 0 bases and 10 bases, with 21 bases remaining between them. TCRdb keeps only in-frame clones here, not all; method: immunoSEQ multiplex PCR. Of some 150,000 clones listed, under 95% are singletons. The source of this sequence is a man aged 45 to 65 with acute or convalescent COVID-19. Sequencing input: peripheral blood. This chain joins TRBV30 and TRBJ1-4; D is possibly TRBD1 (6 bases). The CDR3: CAWSVPEGGRTGKLFF. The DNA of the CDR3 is TGTGCCTGGAGTGTACCTGAGGGGGGGCGGACCGGAAAACTGTTTTTT.